Following are 26 T cell receptor beta chains from one sample sequenced in a study of CD4 T cells in relation to SARS-CoV-2 and coronaviruses. The repertoire was sequenced with immunoSEQ multiplex PCR; TCRdb's copy has only in-frame clones and lacks some. The table shows about 18,000 clones, with about 84% occurring only once. Which antigens these TCRs recognize remains unknown. Unexposed donor CD4+ T cells date from about 2011-2018, before the COVID-19 pandemic. The cells were cultured for around ten days before CD4+ T cells were isolated. The specimen was CD4+ T cells from PBMCs, cultured in vitro. The source is a human donor in good health.

The rearrangement uses TRBV6-5 and TRBJ2-5, with 9 nucleotides matching TRBD2. CDR1 is MNHEY, CDR2 SVGAGI, per germline. J lost 1 base, V lost 7 bases, and 4 bases had no gene match. CDR3 length equals 14 residues. The CDR3 bases are TGTGCCAGCACCCCTAGCGGGACCCAAGAGACCCAGTACTTC. This encodes CASTPSGTQETQYF.

V gene TRBV5-1 combines with J gene TRBJ1-1; D perhaps matches TRBD1 (6 bases). Germline V gene lookup returns CDR1 SGHRS and CDR2 YFSETQ. Trimming took 0 bases from V and 5 from J, leaving 8 bases between them. The CDR3 loop spans 13 amino acids. Here the CDR3 DNA reads TGCGCCAGCAGCTTGGACAGGGTTACTGAAGCTTTCTTT. It specifies CASSLDRVTEAFF.

The chain recombines TRBV6-2 or TRBV6-3 with TRBJ1-2, with D perhaps TRBD1 (6 bases). Trimming pared 2 bases from V and 1 base from J, leaving 11 bases between. Germline CDR1 MNHEY, CDR2 SVGEGT. The CDR3 consists of 15 residues. The CDR3 here is CASSYGRGYNYGYTF. DNA of the CDR3: TGTGCCAGCAGTTACGGCAGGGGATATAACTATGGCTACACCTTC.

This clone was seen only once. The J gene is TRBJ2-3, the V gene TRBV10-3; D gene unclear. CDR3 size: 12 residues. Trimming took off 4 bases at V and 4 bases at J, with 6 bases between the two ends. Germline CDR1 reads ENHRY; CDR2 reads SYGVKD. DNA for the CDR3: TGTGCCATCAGTGTAAGGGCAGATACGCAGTATTTT. Translation: CAISVRADTQYF.

The chain employs TRBV5-8 and TRBJ1-1; no clear D gene. V was cut by 0 bases and J by 1 base, with 7 bases left in between. This CDR3 comprises 14 residues. CDR1 is SGHTS, CDR2 YDEGEE, per germline. CDR3 DNA: TGTGCCAGCAGCTTGGAGCGCTCGAACACTGAAGCTTTCTTT. Its translation is CASSLERSNTEAFF.

This chain uses TRBV24-1 with TRBJ2-1; 12 nucleotides agree with TRBD2. Trimming at V came to 4 bases and at J to 5 bases, leaving 5 bases not matched to a gene. The CDR3 is made up of 16 amino acids. Germline assignment: CDR1 KGHDR and CDR2 SFDVKD. CDR3 residues: CATSDRTSGTHNEQFF. The CDR3 DNA is TGTGCCACCAGTGACCGGACTAGCGGGACGCACAATGAGCAGTTCTTC.

The rearrangement uses TRBV27 and TRBJ2-7; D not resolved. The CDR3 has 13 residues. The germline V gene encodes CDR1 MNHEY and CDR2 SMNVEV (reference sequence). V lost 3 bases to trimming and J lost 6 bases, with 12 bases between them. DNA of the CDR3: TGTGCCAGCAGTTTTGGGGTTCCCTTCGAGCAGTACTTC. Translation: CASSFGVPFEQYF.

This chain uses TRBV2 with TRBJ2-5; D is ambiguous. The germline V gene encodes CDR1 SNHLY and CDR2 FYNNEI. The CDR3 extends over 15 amino acids. V was shortened by 4 bases and J by 5 bases, with 17 bases between the two germline ends. The CDR3 nucleotides read TGTGCCAGCAGTGCTTCGCCAGGTCAGGCGGAGACCCAGTACTTC. It is translated as CASSASPGQAETQYF.

This sequence joins TRBV10-2 and TRBJ2-7; D not certain. Trimming left V 5 bases short and J 0 bases short, with 8 bases between. The CDR3 is made up of 13 amino acids. In germline, CDR1 is WSHSY, CDR2 SAAADI. The CDR3 sequence is CASSSPSSYEQYF. DNA of the CDR3: TGCGCCAGCAGTTCACCCAGCTCCTACGAGCAGTACTTC.

The V call is TRBV6-1, the J call TRBJ2-5; 7 bases agree with TRBD1. CDR1 and CDR2 (germline): MNHNS, SASEGT. The CDR3 sequence is 14 residues long. V trimming: 3 bases; J trimming: 2 bases; junction bases outside the gene matches: 3. DNA of the CDR3: TGTGCCAGCAGTGACGAGACAGGGCAAGAGACCCAGTACTTC. It codes for CASSDETGQETQYF.

This clone turned up a few times. This chain links TRBV5-1 with TRBJ1-2; a weak D match, TRBD1 (6 bases). The V end lost 5 bases, the J end lost 0 bases, and 8 bases lay between the germline ends. The CDR3 is made up of 13 amino acids. CDR1 is SGHRS and CDR2 is YFSETQ in the germline V gene. The CDR3 nucleotides read TGCGCCAGCAGTTCAGGGGCTAACTATGGCTACACCTTC. This translates into CASSSGANYGYTF.

V is TRBV29-1 and J is TRBJ2-5, with a tentative D call TRBD1 (6 bases). The CDR3 runs 12 residues. The V and J ends lost 4 bases and 5 bases respectively, with 11 bases between them. Germline V gives CDR1 SQVTM, CDR2 ANQGSEA. This CDR3 reads CSVGRGIETQYF. The CDR3 bases are TGCAGCGTTGGCAGGGGTATTGAGACCCAGTACTTC.

This chain uses TRBV19 with TRBJ1-5, with 7 bases that match TRBD1. CDR1 LNHDA and CDR2 SQIVND come from the germline V gene (reference sequence). The CDR3 sequence is 14 residues long. The ends lost 7 bases at V and 2 bases at J; junction bases unmatched: 5. This chain's CDR3 is CASKEGAGNQPQHF. Written as DNA, the CDR3 is TGTGCCAGTAAGGAGGGGGCCGGCAATCAGCCCCAGCATTTT.

This rearrangement joins TRBV19 to TRBJ2-3; tentatively, D is TRBD1 (6 bases). This CDR3 spans 14 amino acids. Germline assignment: CDR1 LNHDA and CDR2 SQIVND (reference sequence). The V and J ends lost 5 bases and 2 bases respectively, with 11 bases between them. The CDR3 sequence: CASSWQGSTDTQYF. CDR3 coding DNA: TGTGCCAGTAGTTGGCAGGGGTCCACAGATACGCAGTATTTT.

This clone was seen a few times. The chain links TRBV24-1 to TRBJ2-1; D tentatively fits TRBD1 or TRBD2 (5 bases each). Trimming took off 4 bases at V and 6 bases at J, with 15 bases between the two ends. This CDR3 region has 15 residues. The germline V gene has CDR1 KGHDR and CDR2 SFDVKD. CDR3 protein: CATSDPKAGSNEQFF. The CDR3 DNA follows: TGTGCCACCAGTGACCCCAAGGCAGGGAGCAATGAGCAGTTCTTC.

In DNA, the CDR3 is TGTGCCAGCAGCCAAGGGCCTGGGGGGTCCTCCGAAGCTTTCTTT. Its protein is CASSQGPGGSSEAFF. The rearrangement uses TRBV3-1 (or the pseudogene TRBV3-2) and TRBJ1-1, with TRBD1 as a possible D gene (5 bases). The CDR3 sequence is 15 residues long. Trimming left V 1 base short and J 8 bases short, with 17 bases between. Germline assignment: CDR1 LGHDT and CDR2 YNNKEL (reference sequence).

The V gene is TRBV28, the J gene TRBJ1-2, with D unresolved. The CDR3 loop spans 12 amino acids. The germline gives CDR1 MDHEN, CDR2 SYDVKM. Trimming left V 3 bases short and J 7 bases short, with 9 bases between. CDR3 bases: TGTGCCAGCAGTTTTGTAGACATTGGCTACACCTTC. Protein product: CASSFVDIGYTF.

This sequence joins TRBV6-5 and TRBJ1-2, with TRBD1 matching over 9 bases. CDR3 length equals 13 residues. In germline, CDR1 is MNHEY, CDR2 SVGAGI. Germline trimming cut 7 bases from V and 8 bases from J; bases unmatched to any gene: 8. The CDR3: CASTGDRAGGYTF. CDR3 sequence (DNA): TGTGCCAGCACCGGGGACAGGGCTGGGGGCTACACCTTC.

V gene TRBV30 combines with J gene TRBJ1-1; D gene uncertain. Germline CDR1 and CDR2: GTSNPN and SVGIG (reference sequence). Trimming stripped 3 bases from V and 0 bases from J, with 11 bases between. CDR3 length: 14 residues. The CDR3 sequence is CAWRFGRLNTEAFF. The CDR3 coding sequence is TGTGCCTGGAGATTCGGACGGTTGAACACTGAAGCTTTCTTT.

The CDR3 here is CAWTEDSNQPQHF. In DNA, the CDR3 is TGTGCCTGGACAGAAGATAGCAATCAGCCCCAGCATTTT. The chain recombines TRBV30 with TRBJ1-5; D gene uncertain. The V end was cut by 4 bases, the J end by 0 bases, with 7 bases between. The germline V gene encodes CDR1 GTSNPN and CDR2 SVGIG (reference sequence). The CDR3 has 13 residues.

This clone was observed a single time. The chain employs TRBV7-9 and TRBJ1-2, with 11 bases fitting TRBD1. Trimming took 5 bases from V and 8 from J; bases not matched to a gene: 7. Germline values: CDR1 SEHNR, CDR2 FQNEAQ (reference sequence). The CDR3 covers 14 residues. As DNA, the CDR3 is TGTGCCAGCAGCCCCGGACAGGGGGCTGAGGGCTACACCTTC. Its translation is CASSPGQGAEGYTF.

The chain is built from TRBV11-3 and TRBJ2-1; a weak D match, TRBD2 (6 bases). Between the trimmed V and J ends, which lost 5 bases and 2 bases, there was a span of 16 bases. Germline CDR1 and CDR2: SGHNT and YENEEA. The length of the CDR3 is 16 residues. The chain's CDR3 is CASSPGGVGAYNEQFF. The CDR3 coding sequence is TGTGCCAGCAGCCCAGGCGGGGTCGGGGCCTACAATGAGCAGTTCTTC.

The chain carries TRBV6-6 and TRBJ2-7; 7 positions match TRBD2. The CDR3 is made up of 14 amino acids. Looked up from germline, CDR1 is MNHNY and CDR2 is SVGAGI (reference sequence). V shed 8 bases, J shed 4 bases, and the junction held 11 bases outside the gene matches. The CDR3 bases are TGTGCCAGCGTGCAGGGTCGAGCGGGATACGAGCAGTACTTC. Amino acids: CASVQGRAGYEQYF.

The rearrangement uses TRBV19 and TRBJ1-5; 9 bases are shared with TRBD1. Trimming cost V 6 bases and J 4 bases; bases outside gene matches: 1. Germline V gene lookup returns CDR1 LNHDA and CDR2 SQIVND (reference sequence). This CDR3 spans 13 amino acids. CDR3 amino acids: CASRGTGNQPQHF. In DNA form, the CDR3 reads TGTGCCAGTAGGGGGACAGGGAATCAGCCCCAGCATTTT.

CDR3 amino acids: CASSLALSGAGELFF. The CDR3 DNA reads TGTGCCAGCAGCTTAGCGCTGTCCGGGGCGGGGGAGCTGTTTTTT. V gene TRBV7-2 combines with J gene TRBJ2-2; D possibly uses TRBD1 or TRBD2 (5 bases each). The germline CDR1 and CDR2 sequences are SGHTA and FQGNSA. V lost 0 bases, J lost 8 bases, and 13 bases lay in between. The CDR3 sequence is 15 residues long.

This chain joins TRBV5-1 and TRBJ1-1; TRBD1 might be the D (5 bases). The germline V gene has CDR1 SGHRS and CDR2 YFSETQ. There are 14 residues in the CDR3. V was cut by 4 bases and J by 5 bases, with 15 bases left in between. CDR3 in amino acids: CASSMTEWATEAFF. The CDR3 region has the DNA TGCGCCAGCAGCATGACAGAGTGGGCGACTGAAGCTTTCTTT.